Below are 27 T cell receptor beta chains sequenced from a single sample in a study of blood T cell repertoires in COVID-19. TCRdb's table, derived via immunoSEQ multiplex PCR, lists solely in-frame clones and lacks some. Of about 470,000 clones listed, roughly 90% are singletons. Sequenced sample: PBMCs or T cells enriched from blood (not recorded which). The origin of the receptors is a woman under 30 who had recovered from COVID-19.

This clone has a count of ten or more. The rearrangement joins TRBV5-5 to TRBJ2-7; D uncertain. The CDR3 length is 12 residues. In germline, CDR1 is SGHKS, CDR2 YYEKEE (reference sequence). Trimming removed 4 bases at V and 4 bases at J, with 9 bases between. CDR3 residues: CASSLTGYEQYF. CDR3 nucleotides: TGTGCCAGCAGCCTGACTGGGTACGAGCAGTACTTC.

Only one count was recorded for this clone. The rearrangement links TRBV5-6 to TRBJ2-2, with D perhaps TRBD2 (5 bases). Germline CDR1 is SGHDT and CDR2 is YYEEEE. The CDR3 is 13 residues long. V was pared by 5 bases and J by 4 bases, with 9 bases between. CDR3 sequence: CASSGEITGELFF. The CDR3 DNA follows: TGTGCCAGCAGTGGGGAGATCACCGGGGAGCTGTTTTTT.

This clone was picked up a small number of times. This CDR3 is also generated by other DNA sequences in the sample. The chain is built from TRBV6-5 and TRBJ1-2; no reliable D call. The germline CDR1 and CDR2 sequences are MNHEY and SVGAGI. Trimming removed 4 bases from V and 5 bases from J, with 5 bases in between. CDR3 size: 11 residues. CDR3 sequence (DNA): TGTGCCAGCAGTTCGGGATATGGCTACACCTTC. Its translation: CASSSGYGYTF.

The CDR3 loop reads CASSFMEGEAFF. The CDR3 DNA reads as TGTGCCAGCAGCTTTATGGAGGGTGAAGCTTTCTTT. The V gene is TRBV21-1, the J gene TRBJ1-1. TRBV21-1 is a listed pseudogene. The CDR3 is made up of 12 amino acids.

The V and J genes are TRBV9 and TRBJ1-1; D may be TRBD1 (6 bases). Trimming took off 3 bases at V and 4 bases at J, with 16 bases between the two ends. The CDR3 is 15 residues long. Germline assignment: CDR1 SGDLS and CDR2 YYNGEE. As DNA, the CDR3 is TGTGCCAGCAGCGCCTTCCAGGGGAAGGGCACTGAAGCTTTCTTT. This encodes CASSAFQGKGTEAFF.

This chain links TRBV7-9 with TRBJ2-7; D is perhaps TRBD1 (9 bases). The CDR3 is 16 residues long. V lost 5 bases to trimming and J lost 2 bases, with 19 bases between them. Germline-derived CDR1 and CDR2 are SEHNR and FQNEAQ (reference sequence). CDR3 region: CASSLGGGTGTYEQYF. The CDR3 DNA reads TGTGCCAGCAGCCTGGGCGGGGGGACAGGGACCTACGAGCAGTACTTC.

The count of this clone is one. This rearrangement joins TRBV11-2 to TRBJ1-5; 10 nucleotides line up with TRBD1. The germline CDR1 and CDR2 sequences are SGHAT and FQNNGV. V trimming: 8 bases; J trimming: 12 bases; junction bases outside the gene matches: 10. The CDR3 length is 13 residues. The CDR3 DNA reads as TGTGCCAGCTCCCCCGACCGGGACAGGGGCCAGCATTTT. Protein product: CASSPDRDRGQHF. Drawing the rest from reference TRBV11-2 and TRBJ1-5, the complete variable domain is EAGVAQSPRYKIIEKRQSVAFWCNPISGHATLYWYQQILGQGPKLLIQFQNNGVVDDSQLPKDRFSAERLKGVDSTLKIQPAKLEDSAVYLCASSPDRDRGQHFGDGTRLSIL.

The chain couples TRBV12-5 to TRBJ1-5; 9 bases agree with TRBD1. CDR3 length: 15 residues. The V segment lost 6 bases and the J segment 3 bases; nucleotides outside the gene matches: 6. Germline V lookup: CDR1 LGHNT, CDR2 FRNRAP. The CDR3 sequence: CASGGTGGVNQPQHF. CDR3 nucleotide sequence: TGTGCTAGTGGGGGCACAGGGGGCGTCAATCAGCCCCAGCATTTT.

The chain carries TRBV4-2 and TRBJ2-7; tentative D call: TRBD2 (7 bases). Germline V gene data show CDR1 as LGHNA and CDR2 as YNFKEQ. The CDR3 has 15 amino acids. Trimming shortened V by 4 bases and J by 4 bases, and 17 bases separated the two germline ends. CDR3 sequence reads: CASSPPGGAGYEQYF. DNA of the CDR3: TGTGCCAGCAGCCCCCCTGGGGGGGCTGGGTACGAGCAGTACTTC.

V usage is TRBV28 and J usage is TRBJ1-4; D perhaps matches TRBD1 (5 bases). V lost 4 bases to trimming and J lost 4 bases, with 10 bases between them. CDR1 is MDHEN, CDR2 SYDVKM, per germline. CDR3 length: 14 residues. CDR3 sequence reads: CASSSTELNEKLFF. Written as DNA, the CDR3 is TGTGCCAGCAGTTCGACAGAGCTTAATGAAAAACTGTTTTTT.

In DNA, the CDR3 is TGTGCCAGCCGACAGAGCTCTGGAAACACCATATATTTT. Translating it yields CASRQSSGNTIYF. This chain connects TRBV7-9 to TRBJ1-3, with D possibly TRBD1 on 5 matching bases. This CDR3 region has 13 residues. V was shortened by 8 bases and J by 0 bases, with 8 bases between the two germline ends. CDR1 and CDR2 (germline): SEHNR, FQNEAQ (reference sequence).

In the case of this clone: The junction shows a germline mismatch at one end, possibly a read error. Here the CDR3 DNA reads TGTGCCAGCAGTTACTCGGGAGGGCCCGAGCATTTT. It is translated as CASSYSGGPEHF. The chain links TRBV6-5 to TRBJ1-5, with D uncertain. This CDR3 is 12 amino acids long. Germline loops: CDR1 MNHEY, CDR2 SVGAGI.

The chain combines TRBV10-1 with TRBJ2-2; D possibly corresponds to TRBD2 (7 bases). Trimming stripped 3 bases from V and 6 bases from J, with 14 bases between. Germline loops: CDR1 WNHNN, CDR2 SYGVQD (reference sequence). The length of the CDR3 is 15 residues. In DNA form, the CDR3 reads TGCGCCAGCAGTGAATCGGGGGGCGAGGCCGGGGAGCTGTTTTTT. Residues: CASSESGGEAGELFF.

The chain links TRBV27 to TRBJ1-2, with 7 bases that match TRBD1. Germline trimming cut 3 bases from V and 0 bases from J; bases unmatched to any gene: 7. Germline CDR1 is MNHEY and CDR2 is SMNVEV (reference sequence). The CDR3 consists of 16 residues. The CDR3 spells CASSFSDRVPNYGYTF. The CDR3 region has the DNA TGTGCCAGCAGTTTTTCCGACAGGGTACCTAACTATGGCTACACCTTC.

The chain has TRBV10-1 and TRBJ1-1, with TRBD1 as a possible D gene (6 bases). Trimming cost V 4 bases and J 0 bases, with 12 bases left between them. This CDR3 contains 15 residues. Germline lookup yields CDR1 WNHNN and CDR2 SYGVQD (reference sequence). The CDR3 protein is CASSAGQLMNTEAFF. CDR3 bases: TGCGCCAGCAGTGCCGGACAGCTCATGAACACTGAAGCTTTCTTT.

The chain joins TRBV30 to TRBJ1-1; the match to TRBD1 covers 9 bases. This CDR3 comprises 16 residues. J gave up 5 bases and V 5 bases, and 15 bases lay outside the gene matches. The germline gives CDR1 GTSNPN, CDR2 SVGIG (reference sequence). The CDR3 DNA reads as TGTGCCTGGGACCCCGGGACAGGGTCTTCTGGGACTGAAGCTTTCTTT. Translating it yields CAWDPGTGSSGTEAFF.

CDR3 sequence (DNA): TGTGCCAGCAGTCCCGGGACAGGGATTGCACCCCTCCACTTT. Protein: CASSPGTGIAPLHF. The genes are TRBV3-1 (or the pseudogene TRBV3-2) and TRBJ1-6; TRBD1 aligns across 9 bases. CDR1 and CDR2 (germline): LGHDT, YNNKEL (reference sequence). The ends lost 6 bases at V and 11 bases at J; junction bases unmatched: 8. The CDR3 is made up of 14 amino acids.

The CDR3 spells CAWSYRVDTQYF. The CDR3 DNA sequence: TGTGCCTGGAGTTACAGGGTAGATACGCAGTATTTT. The rearrangement links TRBV30 to TRBJ2-3; weak D call: TRBD1 (6 bases). Germline loops: CDR1 GTSNPN, CDR2 SVGIG (reference sequence). The CDR3 runs 12 residues. With 2 bases removed from V and 5 bases from J, the gap between germline ends came to 8 bases.

This clone was detected only once. The V call is TRBV5-1, the J call TRBJ2-1; D might be TRBD2 (6 bases). There are 14 residues in the CDR3. Trimming took off 4 bases at V and 6 bases at J, with 14 bases between the two ends. Germline V gene data show CDR1 as SGHRS and CDR2 as YFSETQ. The CDR3 region has the DNA TGCGCCAGCAGCCCTCCCGGGACTGGCAATGAGCAGTTCTTC. This gives the protein CASSPPGTGNEQFF. The full variable domain, rest sourced from reference TRBV5-1 and TRBJ2-1, is KAGVTQTPRYLIKTRGQQVTLSCSPISGHRSVSWYQQTPGQGLQFLFEYFSETQRNKGNFPGRFSGRQFSNSRSEMNVSTLELGDSALYLCASSPPGTGNEQFFGPGTRLTVL.

The chain is built from TRBV4-2 and TRBJ2-1; D ambiguous. CDR3 length equals 17 residues. Per germline, CDR1 LGHNA and CDR2 YNFKEQ. The V and J ends lost 0 bases and 3 bases respectively, with 15 bases between them. The CDR3 loop reads CASSQDRGSIDYNEQFF. The CDR3 nucleotides read TGTGCCAGCAGCCAAGATCGCGGCTCTATTGACTACAATGAGCAGTTCTTC.

The chain joins TRBV28 to TRBJ1-1, with 7 nucleotides matching TRBD1. Unmatched junction bases numbered 3, after V lost 6 bases and J lost 5 bases. The CDR3 is 12 residues long. Germline loops: CDR1 MDHEN, CDR2 SYDVKM. The CDR3 is CASRGTATEAFF. In DNA, the CDR3 is TGTGCCAGCAGGGGGACAGCAACTGAAGCTTTCTTT.

This chain connects TRBV19 to TRBJ1-2; D remains ambiguous. Germline V lookup: CDR1 LNHDA, CDR2 SQIVND (reference sequence). The V and J ends lost 4 bases and 4 bases respectively, with 10 bases between them. This CDR3 is 13 amino acids long. The chain's CDR3 is CASSSTPGYGYTF. The CDR3 DNA sequence: TGTGCCAGTAGTAGTACCCCAGGCTATGGCTACACCTTC.

The gene calls are TRBV10-2 and TRBJ2-5; a weak D match, TRBD2 (6 bases). Germline CDR1 is WSHSY and CDR2 is SAAADI. V was clipped by 0 bases and J by 5 bases, with 22 bases between them. This CDR3 is 18 amino acids long. Written as DNA, the CDR3 is TGCGCCAGCAGTGAGTCCCAGTCGGGGGACCAGCCAGCGGAGACCCAGTACTTC. Protein product: CASSESQSGDQPAETQYF.

The chain is built from TRBV6-4 and TRBJ1-2; no clear D gene. CDR1 MRHNA and CDR2 SNTAGT come from the germline V gene. The length of the CDR3 is 13 residues. Between the trimmed V and J ends, which lost 3 bases and 5 bases, there was a span of 10 bases. For the CDR3, the DNA is TGTGCCAGCAGTGAATCAGGTGGTTATGGCTACACCTTC. It codes for CASSESGGYGYTF.

The chain recombines TRBV9 with TRBJ1-1, with D maybe TRBD1 (5 bases). Trimming cost V 4 bases and J 2 bases, with 15 bases left between them. Germline CDR1 SGDLS, CDR2 YYNGEE. The CDR3 is 15 amino acids. The chain's CDR3 is CASSPSGGDNTEAFF. The CDR3, as DNA: TGTGCCAGCAGCCCAAGCGGGGGTGATAACACTGAAGCTTTCTTT. Looking up the rest from reference TRBV9 and TRBJ1-1 gives the full variable domain: DSGVTQTPKHLITATGQRVTLRCSPRSGDLSVYWYQQSLDQGLQFLIQYYNGEERAKGNILERFSAQQFPDLHSELNLSSLELGDSALYFCASSPSGGDNTEAFFGQGTRLTVV.

The chain employs TRBV5-1 and TRBJ1-4; D possibly corresponds to TRBD1 (5 bases). Trimming took 4 bases from V and 7 from J, leaving 14 bases between them. CDR1 SGHRS and CDR2 YFSETQ come from the germline V gene. The CDR3 extends over 14 amino acids. CDR3 sequence reads: CASSEERGSEKLFF. The CDR3 nucleotides read TGCGCCAGCAGCGAGGAACGGGGGAGTGAAAAACTGTTTTTT.

The V gene is TRBV9, the J gene TRBJ1-1, with a tentative D call TRBD1 (6 bases). Trimming stripped 3 bases from V and 9 bases from J, with 18 bases between. This CDR3 has 14 residues. Germline V gene lookup returns CDR1 SGDLS and CDR2 YYNGEE. CDR3: CASSAPSTGDKAFF. CDR3 coding DNA: TGTGCCAGCAGCGCCCCGTCGACAGGAGATAAAGCTTTCTTT.